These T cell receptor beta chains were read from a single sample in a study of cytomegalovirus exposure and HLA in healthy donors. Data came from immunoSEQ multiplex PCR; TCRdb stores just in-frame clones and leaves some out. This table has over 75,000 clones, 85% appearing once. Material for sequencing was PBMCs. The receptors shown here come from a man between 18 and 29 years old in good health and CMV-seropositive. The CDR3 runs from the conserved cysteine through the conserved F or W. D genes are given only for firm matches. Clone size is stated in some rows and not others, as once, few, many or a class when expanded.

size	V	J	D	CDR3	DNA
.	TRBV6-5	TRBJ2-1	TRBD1	CASTPVGDREVF	TGTGCCAGCACTCCCGTCGGGGACAGGGAAGTCTTC
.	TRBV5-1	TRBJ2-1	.	CASSLEGVGNEQFF	TGCGCCAGCAGCTTAGAGGGCGTGGGGAATGAGCAGTTCTTC
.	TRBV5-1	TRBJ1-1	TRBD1	CASSWTGVREAFF	TGCGCCAGCAGCTGGACAGGGGTTCGTGAAGCTTTCTTT
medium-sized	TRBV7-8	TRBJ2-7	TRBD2	CASSLGLAGEDEQYF	TGTGCCAGCAGCTTAGGTCTAGCGGGAGAGGACGAGCAGTACTTC
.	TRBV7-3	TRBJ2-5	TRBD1	CASSPGWDRAEETQYF	TGTGCCAGCAGCCCGGGGTGGGACAGGGCTGAAGAGACCCAGTACTTC
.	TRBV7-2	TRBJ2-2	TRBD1	CASSPSSGQGAGELFF	TGTGCCAGCAGCCCCTCCTCGGGACAGGGGGCCGGGGAGCTGTTTTTT
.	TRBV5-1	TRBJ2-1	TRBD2	CASSTGTSYNEQFF	TGCGCCAGCAGCACCGGGACTAGCTACAATGAGCAGTTCTTC
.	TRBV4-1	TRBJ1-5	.	CASSQEIGVGSVQPQHF	TGCGCCAGCAGCCAAGAAATCGGGGTTGGTTCGGTGCAGCCCCAGCATTTT
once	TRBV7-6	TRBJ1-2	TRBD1	CASSRVRTGHKGPYGYTF	TGTGCCAGCAGCCGCGTCCGGACAGGGCATAAAGGGCCCTATGGCTACACCTTC
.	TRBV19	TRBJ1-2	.	CASKARPGYGYTF	TGTGCCAGTAAGGCGCGACCGGGGTATGGCTACACCTTC
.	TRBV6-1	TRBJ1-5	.	CASSEGGGNQPQHF	TGTGCCAGCAGTGAAGGGGGCGGCAATCAGCCCCAGCATTTT